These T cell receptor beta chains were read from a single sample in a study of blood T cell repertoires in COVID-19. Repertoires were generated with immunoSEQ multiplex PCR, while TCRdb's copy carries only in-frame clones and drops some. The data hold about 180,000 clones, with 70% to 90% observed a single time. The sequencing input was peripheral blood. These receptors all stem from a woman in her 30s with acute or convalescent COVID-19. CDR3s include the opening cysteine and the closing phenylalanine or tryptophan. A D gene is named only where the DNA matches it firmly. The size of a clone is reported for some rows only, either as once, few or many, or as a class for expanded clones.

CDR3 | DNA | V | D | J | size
CASSPATGISGNTIYF | TGTGCCAGCAGCCCCGCCACAGGGATCTCTGGAAACACCATATATTTT | TRBV28 | . | TRBJ1-3 | few
CASSLGLYTDTQYF | TGTGCCAGCAGCTTGGGACTGTACACAGATACGCAGTATTTT | TRBV11-3 | . | TRBJ2-3 | .
CASSPNFVTGVSGYTF | TGTGCCAGCAGCCCGAATTTTGTGACAGGGGTTTCCGGCTACACCTTC | TRBV7-9 | TRBD1 | TRBJ1-2 | .
CASSFEYGYTF | TGTGCCAGCAGTTTTGAGTATGGCTACACCTTC | TRBV28 | . | TRBJ1-2 | .
CASSLANTDTQYF | TGTGCCAGCAGCTTAGCCAATACAGATACGCAGTATTTT | TRBV7-9 | . | TRBJ2-3 | .
CASPRGGLSRAKNIQYF | TGTGCCAGCCCCAGGGGTGGGTTAAGTCGAGCCAAAAACATTCAGTACTTC | TRBV27 | . | TRBJ2-4 | .
CASSGGTSTDTQCF | TGCGCCAGCTCCGGGGGAACCTCCACAGATACGCAGTGTTTT | TRBV5-1 | . | TRBJ2-3 | .
CASSPDRTYGYTF | TGTGCCAGCAGCCCGGACAGGACCTACGGCTACACCTTC | TRBV14 | TRBD1 | TRBJ1-2 | few
CASSLVRDTQYF | TGCGCCAGCAGCTTGGTGCGAGATACGCAGTATTTT | TRBV5-1 | . | TRBJ2-3 | .
CASSPGTAEAFF | TGTGCCAGCAGTCCGGGGACAGCCGAAGCTTTCTTT | TRBV12-3/TRBV12-4 | TRBD1 | TRBJ1-1 | .
CASSFPLIPYNEQFF | TGTGCCAGCAGTTTCCCACTAATCCCCTACAATGAGCAGTTCTTC | TRBV28 | . | TRBJ2-1 | once
CASSLYPLYEQYF | TGTGCCAGCAGTTTATATCCCCTCTACGAGCAGTACTTC | TRBV27 | . | TRBJ2-7 | .
CASSVESFSSYEQYF | TGTGCCAGCAGCGTAGAAAGCTTTAGCTCCTACGAGCAGTACTTC | TRBV9 | . | TRBJ2-7 | .
CASSVGTSGRTYEQYF | TGTGCCAGCAGCGTCGGGACTAGCGGGAGGACCTACGAGCAGTACTTC | TRBV9 | TRBD2 | TRBJ2-7 | .
CASSSNSAGQFF | TGTGCCAGCAGTTCAAATAGCGCCGGACAGTTCTTC | TRBV12-3/TRBV12-4 | . | TRBJ2-1 | .
CATAKDRGGTGELFF | TGTGCCACCGCGAAAGACAGGGGGGGAACCGGGGAGCTGTTTTTT | TRBV19 | TRBD1 | TRBJ2-2 | once
CASNIRGPGETQYF | TGTGCCAGCAACATAAGGGGGCCTGGCGAGACCCAGTACTTC | TRBV5-4 | TRBD1 | TRBJ2-5 | .
CASSLHNEQFF | TGTGCCAGCAGCCTTCACAATGAGCAGTTCTTC | TRBV11-2 | . | TRBJ2-1 | .
CASSIKGSPLHF | TGTGCCAGCAGCATTAAGGGGTCACCCCTCCACTTT | TRBV21-1 | . | TRBJ1-6 | .
CASSLYEIRLNEKLFF | TGTGCCAGCAGTTTATATGAGATACGACTAAATGAAAAACTGTTTTTT | TRBV28 | . | TRBJ1-4 | .
CASSIWTSGKNTQYF | TGTGCCAGCAGCATATGGACTAGCGGGAAAAATACGCAGTATTTT | TRBV28 | TRBD2 | TRBJ2-3 | once
CASSLSGNQETQYF | TGCGCCAGCAGCTTATCAGGGAACCAAGAGACCCAGTACTTC | TRBV5-1 | . | TRBJ2-5 | many
CSASYLSGRAREQFF | TGCAGTGCTAGTTATCTGAGCGGGAGGGCCCGGGAGCAGTTCTTC | TRBV20-1 | TRBD2 | TRBJ2-1 | .
CASTKKTQIAALGRNIQYF | TGTGCCAGCACCAAAAAAACCCAGATAGCCGCACTTGGGAGAAACATTCAGTACTTC | TRBV21-1 | . | TRBJ2-4 | .
CASSLLARANTEAFF | TGTGCCAGCAGTTTATTGGCCAGGGCGAACACTGAAGCTTTCTTT | TRBV28 | . | TRBJ1-1 | .
CANRDRETQYF | TGTGCCAACCGGGACAGGGAGACCCAGTACTTC | TRBV6-5 | TRBD1 | TRBJ2-5 | .
CSVDLAGSTDTQYF | TGCAGCGTTGACCTAGCGGGGTCCACAGATACGCAGTATTTT | TRBV29-1 | TRBD2 | TRBJ2-3 | .
CASSAGQGDGYTF | TGCGCCAGCAGCGCGGGACAGGGGGACGGCTACACCTTC | TRBV5-1 | TRBD1 | TRBJ1-2 | once
CASSLDGEAANQPQHF | TGCGCCAGCAGCTTGGATGGGGAGGCGGCGAATCAGCCCCAGCATTTT | TRBV5-1 | . | TRBJ1-5 | few
CASSFLAGGPGELFF | TGTGCCAGCAGCTTTCTAGCGGGAGGGCCCGGGGAGCTGTTTTTT | TRBV5-4 | TRBD2 | TRBJ2-2 | .
CASSLLGPENTEAFF | TGCGCCAGCAGCTTACTTGGGCCCGAGAACACTGAAGCTTTCTTT | TRBV5-1 | . | TRBJ1-1 | .
CASSYRGNTEAFF | TGTGCCAGCAGTTACCGGGGGAACACTGAAGCTTTCTTT | TRBV6-5 | . | TRBJ1-1 | .
CASSLLAGVYEQYF | TGTGCCAGCAGCCTTCTAGCGGGAGTCTACGAGCAGTACTTC | TRBV7-2 | TRBD2 | TRBJ2-7 | .
CASSSTSEDYEQYF | TGCGCCAGCAGTTCCACTAGCGAGGACTACGAGCAGTACTTC | TRBV10-2 | TRBD2 | TRBJ2-7 | .
CASRLEAATNEKLFF | TGTGCCAGTAGACTTGAGGCGGCCACTAATGAAAAACTGTTTTTT | TRBV19 | . | TRBJ1-4 | .
CASSQDRVSIQYF | TGTGCCAGTAGTCAAGACAGGGTGAGCATTCAGTACTTC | TRBV19 | TRBD1 | TRBJ2-4 | .
CASSPRAGETEAFF | TGCGCCAGCAGCCCCCGCGCGGGAGAGACTGAAGCTTTCTTT | TRBV5-1 | . | TRBJ1-1 | .
CASSGGRGPNQPQHF | TGTGCCAGCAGCGGGGGGCGGGGCCCCAATCAGCCCCAGCATTTT | TRBV25-1 | . | TRBJ1-5 | .
CASSLSGAGNTIYF | TGCGCCAGCAGCTTAAGCGGGGCTGGAAACACCATATATTTT | TRBV5-1 | . | TRBJ1-3 | .
CASSVAGARDTQYF | TGCGCCAGCAGTGTAGCGGGAGCCCGGGATACGCAGTATTTT | TRBV10-2 | TRBD2 | TRBJ2-3 | once
CASSQASLNTGELFF | TGTGCCAGCAGCCAGGCCAGCCTGAACACCGGGGAGCTGTTTTTT | TRBV7-2 | . | TRBJ2-2 | few
CAWSLGTDTQYF | TGTGCCTGGAGCCTCGGCACAGATACGCAGTATTTT | TRBV30 | . | TRBJ2-3 | .
CASREQHSGNTIYF | TGTGCCAGTAGGGAACAGCACTCTGGAAACACCATATATTTT | TRBV19 | . | TRBJ1-3 | .
CASSSTGTSWDTQYF | TGTGCCAGCAGTTCTACCGGGACTAGCTGGGATACGCAGTATTTT | TRBV28 | TRBD2 | TRBJ2-3 | .
CASSQGGGNDEKLFF | TGTGCCAGCAGTCAAGGGGGGGGCAACGATGAAAAACTGTTTTTT | TRBV28 | . | TRBJ1-4 | .
CASSSRPGQGWNEQFF | TGTGCCAGCAGCTCACGACCGGGACAGGGGTGGAATGAGCAGTTCTTC | TRBV11-2 | TRBD1 | TRBJ2-1 | .
CASSEPRGAGTDTQYF | TGTGCCAGCAGCGAACCCCGGGGGGCGGGCACAGATACGCAGTATTTT | TRBV27 | . | TRBJ2-3 | .
CASSYALEQFF | TGTGCCAGCAGTTACGCGCTAGAGCAGTTCTTC | TRBV6-5 | . | TRBJ2-1 | .
CASLQAATDTQYF | TGTGCCAGTTTACAGGCCGCCACAGATACGCAGTATTTT | TRBV5-8 | . | TRBJ2-3 | .
CASSSPGYNVNSPLHF | TGTGCCAGCAGCTCGCCGGGTTACAATGTGAATTCACCCCTCCACTTT | TRBV7-9 | . | TRBJ1-6 | .
CASSLVGQGTETQYF | TGTGCCAGCAGCTTAGTTGGACAGGGGACAGAGACCCAGTACTTC | TRBV11-2 | TRBD1 | TRBJ2-5 | .
CASHEAGRMDTQYF | TGTGCCAGCCACGAAGCCGGGAGAATGGATACGCAGTATTTT | TRBV27 | . | TRBJ2-3 | .
CASSSGQGAYGYTF | TGCGCCAGCAGCTCGGGACAGGGGGCCTATGGCTACACCTTC | TRBV5-1 | TRBD1 | TRBJ1-2 | .
CASSTGLVLASYEQYF | TGTGCCAGTAGCACCGGTCTAGTTCTAGCGTCCTACGAGCAGTACTTC | TRBV19 | . | TRBJ2-7 | once
CASSLNRGREQYF | TGTGCCAGCAGCTTAAATCGTGGGCGCGAGCAGTACTTC | TRBV11-2 | . | TRBJ2-7 | .
CAWSVILGGAFF | TGTGCCTGGAGTGTAATCCTGGGGGGAGCTTTCTTT | TRBV30 | . | TRBJ1-1 | .
CASSPLGEQETQYF | TGTGCCAGCTCACCACTAGGAGAGCAAGAGACCCAGTACTTC | TRBV18 | . | TRBJ2-5 | .
CASSLVLAGAGTQYF | TGTGCCAGCAGCTTAGTACTAGCGGGGGCGGGGACCCAGTACTTC | TRBV11-2 | TRBD2 | TRBJ2-5 | .
CASSPQGGTGELFF | TGTGCCAGCAGTCCACAGGGGGGCACCGGGGAGCTGTTTTTT | TRBV6-4 | TRBD1 | TRBJ2-2 | few